This TCR beta chain was captured by sequencing in a study of neurological immune-mediated disorders. TCRdb re-analysed the 5' RACE reads in MiXCR, keeping a single row per CDR3 protein. The repertoire holds 81,000 or so distinct CDR3 sequences, less than 15% seen once, with 5% in the top ten. V trimming: 4 bases; J trimming: 1 base; junction bases outside the gene matches: 7. CDR1 is SGHRS and CDR2 is YFSETQ in the germline V gene. The CDR3 spans 16 residues. Regarding time point: longitudinal time-point 2. This clonotype has ten or more counts. Specimen: PBMCs. J is TRBJ2-3 and V is TRBV5-1; TRBD1 matches 9 bases. The sequence was obtained from a female donor with HTLV-1-associated myelopathy (HAM/TSP). CDR3: CASSLTGTGRTDTQYF. The CDR3 DNA reads TGCGCCAGCAGCCTGACCGGGACAGGGCGCACAGATACGCAGTATTTT.